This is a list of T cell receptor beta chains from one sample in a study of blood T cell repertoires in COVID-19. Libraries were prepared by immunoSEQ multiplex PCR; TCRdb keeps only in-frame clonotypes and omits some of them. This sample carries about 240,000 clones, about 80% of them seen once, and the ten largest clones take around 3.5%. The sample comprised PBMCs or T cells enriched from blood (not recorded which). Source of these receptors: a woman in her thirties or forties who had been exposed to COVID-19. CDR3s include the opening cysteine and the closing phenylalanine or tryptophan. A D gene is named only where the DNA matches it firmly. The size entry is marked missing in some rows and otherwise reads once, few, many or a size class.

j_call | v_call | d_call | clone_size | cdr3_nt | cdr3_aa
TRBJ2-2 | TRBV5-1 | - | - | TGCGCCAGCAGCTCACAGGGAGGGCACGGGGAGCTGTTTTTT | CASSSQGGHGELFF
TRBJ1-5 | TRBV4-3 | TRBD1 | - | TGCGCCAGCAGCCAAAAACAGGGGGGGATCAACAATAGCAATCAGCCCCAGCATTTT | CASSQKQGGINNSNQPQHF
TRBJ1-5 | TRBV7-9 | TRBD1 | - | TGTGCCAGCAGCCTAGACAGGGCCAATCAGCCCCAGCATTTT | CASSLDRANQPQHF
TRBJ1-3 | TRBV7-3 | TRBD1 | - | TGTGCCAGCAGCCCACGACAGGGGGCGGAAGGAAACACCATATATTTT | CASSPRQGAEGNTIYF
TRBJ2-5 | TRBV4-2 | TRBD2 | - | TGTGCCAGCAGCCTTTGGACTAGCGGGGGCCAAGAGACCCAGTACTTC | CASSLWTSGGQETQYF
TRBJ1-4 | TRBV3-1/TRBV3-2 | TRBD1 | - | TGTGCCAGCAGCCAAGAATGGGGCAGGGGGAATGAAAAACTGTTTTTT | CASSQEWGRGNEKLFF
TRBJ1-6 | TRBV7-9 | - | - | TGTGCCAGCAGCTCAGGGGTGTCACCCCTCCACTTT | CASSSGVSPLHF
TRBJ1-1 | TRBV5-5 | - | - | TGTGCCAGCAGCTTGGGTCCCGGGAACACTGAAGCTTTCTTT | CASSLGPGNTEAFF
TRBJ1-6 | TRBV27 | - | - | TGTGCCAGCAGTTTATGGGGCGGGAGTAATTCACCCCTCCACTTT | CASSLWGGSNSPLHF
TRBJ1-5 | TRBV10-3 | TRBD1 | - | TGTGCCATCAGTGACGGACAGGGGGACGGCCTGCCCCAGCATTTT | CAISDGQGDGLPQHF
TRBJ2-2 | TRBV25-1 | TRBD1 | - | TGTGCCAGCAGTGCCGGGGACAGGGACACCGGGGAGCTGTTTTTT | CASSAGDRDTGELFF
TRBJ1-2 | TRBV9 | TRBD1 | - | TGTGCCAGCAGCGTAGTTAGCGGATGGACAGGGGGAGGCTACACCTTC | CASSVVSGWTGGGYTF
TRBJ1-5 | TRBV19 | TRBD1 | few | TGTGCCAGTAGCCTCGAACAGGGGCGTCAGCCCCAGCATTTT | CASSLEQGRQPQHF
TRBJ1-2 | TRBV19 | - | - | TGTGCCAGTAAGGGAGGACCCAAGGCTAACTATGGCTACACCTTC | CASKGGPKANYGYTF
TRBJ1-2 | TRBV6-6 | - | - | TGTGCCAGCAGCCGACGACAGGAGCTCTATGGCTACACCTTC | CASSRRQELYGYTF
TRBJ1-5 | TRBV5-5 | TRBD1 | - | TGTGCCAGCAGCTTGTTGACAGGGCGTCGCTTCAATCAGCCCCAGCATTTT | CASSLLTGRRFNQPQHF
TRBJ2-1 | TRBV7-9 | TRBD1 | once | TGTGCCAGCAGCCGGACAGGGGATGAGCAGTTCTTC | CASSRTGDEQFF
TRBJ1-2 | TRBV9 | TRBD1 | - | TGTGCCAGCAGCACGCAACTGACAGGGAACTATGGCTACACCTTC | CASSTQLTGNYGYTF
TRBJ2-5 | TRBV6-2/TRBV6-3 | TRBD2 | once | TGTGCCAGCAGTTACGCGGCTAGCGGGGGTGGTGAGACCCAGTACTTC | CASSYAASGGGETQYF
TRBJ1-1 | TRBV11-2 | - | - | TGTGCCAGCAGCTCCAGGGTTTCCCTGAACACTGAAGCTTTCTTT | CASSSRVSLNTEAFF
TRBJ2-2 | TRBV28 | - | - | TGTGCCAGCGCGAGCCCTCGCCCAGGCTCCTTCACCGGGGAGCTGTTTTTT | CASASPRPGSFTGELFF
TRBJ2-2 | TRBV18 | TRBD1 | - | TGTGCCAGCTCAGGGACAGGGGGCCCGTCCAGCACCGGGGAGCTGTTTTTT | CASSGTGGPSSTGELFF
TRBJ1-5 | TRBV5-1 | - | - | TGCGCCAGCAGCTTCGAACAGGGTCAGCCCCAGCATTTT | CASSFEQGQPQHF
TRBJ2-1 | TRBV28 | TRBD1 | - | TGTGCCAGCAGTTCGGGACAGGGGGACAATGAGCAGTTCTTC | CASSSGQGDNEQFF
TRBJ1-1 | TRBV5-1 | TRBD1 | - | TGCGCCAGCAGCTTGGGTTTTGGGCAGGGGGAAACTGAAGCTTTCTTT | CASSLGFGQGETEAFF
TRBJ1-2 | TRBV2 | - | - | TGTGCCAGCAGTTTCACAGGGCTATTGGGTGGCTACACCTTC | CASSFTGLLGGYTF
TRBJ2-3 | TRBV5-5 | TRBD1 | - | TGTGCCAGCAGCTTCCCCGGGACAGGGGGCACAGATACGCAGTATTTT | CASSFPGTGGTDTQYF
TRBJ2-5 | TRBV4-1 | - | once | TGCGCCAGCAGCCAAGGTATCAGGGGCGAGACCCAGTACTTC | CASSQGIRGETQYF
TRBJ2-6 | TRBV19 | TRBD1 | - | TGTGCCAGTAGTCCCGGACAGGCCAGGGCCAACGTCCTGACTTTC | CASSPGQARANVLTF
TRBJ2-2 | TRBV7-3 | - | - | TGTGCCAGCAGCCCCCGCGGTACCGGGGAGCTGTTTTTT | CASSPRGTGELFF
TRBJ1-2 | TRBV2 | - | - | TGTGCCAGCAGTGAAGCTCTCCGGGAGGGCTACACCTTC | CASSEALREGYTF
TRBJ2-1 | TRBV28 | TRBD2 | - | TGTGCCAGCAGTTGGGGAGGGGCGAGCTCCTACAATGAGCAGTTCTTC | CASSWGGASSYNEQFF
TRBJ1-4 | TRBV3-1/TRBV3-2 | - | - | TGTGCCAGCAGCCAAGGCAGGGGCGGTTCGAATGAAAAACTGTTTTTT | CASSQGRGGSNEKLFF
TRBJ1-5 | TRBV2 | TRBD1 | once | TGTGCCAGCAGCGGACAGGGACTTGGTAATCAGCCCCAGCATTTT | CASSGQGLGNQPQHF
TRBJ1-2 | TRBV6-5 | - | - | TGTGCCAGCAGTTACTCGCGCGGGGCGACTAACTATGGCTACACCTTC | CASSYSRGATNYGYTF
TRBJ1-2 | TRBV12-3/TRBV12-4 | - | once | TGTGCCAGCAGCCAGGTTTATGGCTACACCTTC | CASSQVYGYTF
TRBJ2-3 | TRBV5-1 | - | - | TGCGCCAGCAGCCCCTGGGGGGGGCCGGGAGATACGCAGTATTTT | CASSPWGGPGDTQYF
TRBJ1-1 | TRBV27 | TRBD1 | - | TGTGCCAGCCGGTCGACAGGGCCCGGGGCCACTGAAGCTTTCTTT | CASRSTGPGATEAFF
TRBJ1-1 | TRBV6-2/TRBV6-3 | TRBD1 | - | TGTGCCAGCAGTTATTACGACAGGGAGAACACTGAAGCTTTCTTT | CASSYYDRENTEAFF
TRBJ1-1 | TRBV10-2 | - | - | TGCGCCAGCAGTGTGGGGAGAACTGAAGCTTTCTTT | CASSVGRTEAFF
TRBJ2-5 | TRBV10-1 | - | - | TGCGCCAGCACGCAGGGAATGGGGGAGACCCAGTACTTC | CASTQGMGETQYF
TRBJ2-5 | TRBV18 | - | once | TGTGCCAGCTCACCACCGCGGGGCGCTCCCCAAGAGACCCAGTACTTC | CASSPPRGAPQETQYF
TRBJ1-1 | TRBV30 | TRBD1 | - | TGTGCCTGGACTGGACAGGGCGACACTGAAGCTTTCTTT | CAWTGQGDTEAFF
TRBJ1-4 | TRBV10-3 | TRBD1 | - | TGTGCCATCAGTAAAGACGGGGACAGACAAAAACTGTTTTTT | CAISKDGDRQKLFF
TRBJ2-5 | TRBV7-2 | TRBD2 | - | TGTGCCAGCAGCTTAGGTGTTCTAGTAGGCGGGGGGCCGGAGACCCAGTACTTC | CASSLGVLVGGGPETQYF
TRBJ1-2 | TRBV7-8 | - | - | TGTGCCAGCAGCTTATTAGGGCAGGGTGGCTACACCTTC | CASSLLGQGGYTF
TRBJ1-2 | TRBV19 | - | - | TGTGCCAGTAGTATTCAGGGCGGCGCTGGCTACACCTTC | CASSIQGGAGYTF
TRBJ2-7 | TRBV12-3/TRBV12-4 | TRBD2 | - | TGTGCCAGCAGCCGACCCGGGGGGTACGAGCAGTACTTC | CASSRPGGYEQYF
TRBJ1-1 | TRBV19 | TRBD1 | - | TGTGCCAGTAGCCCCGACGGGACAGCCAACACTGAAGCTTTCTTT | CASSPDGTANTEAFF
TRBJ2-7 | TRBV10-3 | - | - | TGTGCCATCAGTGCGCGGGGGCCGTCCTACGAGCAGTACTTC | CAISARGPSYEQYF